This TCR beta chain is from a study of T cells expressing NK-cell markers. Overall study findings and caveats: In several donors, dominant clonotypes made up roughly 25-60.1% of CD3+CD56-NKG2C+ cells. Whether the expanded NKG2C+ T cell clones recognized HCMV remained unclear.

A note on this clonotype: Its antigen is currently unknown.

TCRdb reworked the 5' RACE reads into one entry per CDR3 protein, no DNA. This sample's table reports 500,000 or so distinct CDR3 sequences. The CDR3 runs to 15 residues. The specimen was blood T cells: a sorted CD56 or NKG2C T cell subset, CD4+ or CD8+ T cells, or bulk PBMC T cells (not recorded which). The clonotype originates from a young man in good health. The V gene is TRBV12-3 or TRBV12-4, the J gene TRBJ2-3; with no DNA, the TCRdb D assignment of TRBD1 cannot be verified. The CDR3 loop reads CASSFSGGNSDTQYF.